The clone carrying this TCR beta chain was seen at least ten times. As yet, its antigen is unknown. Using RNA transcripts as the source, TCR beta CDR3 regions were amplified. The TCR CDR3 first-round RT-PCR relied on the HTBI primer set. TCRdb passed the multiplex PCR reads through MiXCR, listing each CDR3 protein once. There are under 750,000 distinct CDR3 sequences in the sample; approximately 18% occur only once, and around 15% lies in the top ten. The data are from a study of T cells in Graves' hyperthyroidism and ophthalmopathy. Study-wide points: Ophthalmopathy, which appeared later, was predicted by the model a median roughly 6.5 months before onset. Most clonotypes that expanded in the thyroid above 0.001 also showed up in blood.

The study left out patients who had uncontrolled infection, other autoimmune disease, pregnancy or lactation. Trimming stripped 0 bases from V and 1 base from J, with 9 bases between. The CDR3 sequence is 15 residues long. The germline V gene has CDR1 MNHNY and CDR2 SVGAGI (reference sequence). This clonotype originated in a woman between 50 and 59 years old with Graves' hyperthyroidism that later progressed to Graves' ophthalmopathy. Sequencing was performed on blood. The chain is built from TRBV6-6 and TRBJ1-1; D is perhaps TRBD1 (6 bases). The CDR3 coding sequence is TGTGCCAGCAGTTACTCGGGACATCAGAACACTGAAGCTTTCTTT. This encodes CASSYSGHQNTEAFF.